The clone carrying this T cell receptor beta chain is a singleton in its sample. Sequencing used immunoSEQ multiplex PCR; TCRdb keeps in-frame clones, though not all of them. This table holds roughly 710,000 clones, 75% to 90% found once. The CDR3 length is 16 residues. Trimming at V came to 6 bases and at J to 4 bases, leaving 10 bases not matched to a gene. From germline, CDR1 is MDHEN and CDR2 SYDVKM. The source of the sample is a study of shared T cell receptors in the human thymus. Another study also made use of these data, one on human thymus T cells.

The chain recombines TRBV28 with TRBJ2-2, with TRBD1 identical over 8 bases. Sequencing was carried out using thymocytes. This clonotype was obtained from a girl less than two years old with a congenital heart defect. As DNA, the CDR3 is TGTGCCAGCAGCAAACCGGGACAGGCGCCCACCGGGGAGCTGTTTTTT. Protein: CASSKPGQAPTGELFF.